These 19 T cell receptor beta chains originate from one sample sequenced in a study of blood T cells in healthy people across ages. PCR was performed a second time for about 7 to 11 cycles using a sample-barcoded 5' primer and a J-beta primer mix. TCRdb fed the 5' RACE reads into MiXCR, producing one record per CDR3 protein. The sample lists 1 million to 1.2 million distinct CDR3 sequences, 35% to 40% occurring once. What was sequenced was blood. The receptors stem from a man younger than 30 in good health.

The chain is built from TRBV11-3 and TRBJ2-1; TRBD2 is a possible D gene (5 bases). Germline assignment: CDR1 SGHNT and CDR2 YENEEA. The CDR3 sequence is 14 residues long. Trimming took 2 bases from V and 5 from J, leaving 10 bases between them. This CDR3 is CASSLRGMDNEQFF. The CDR3 nucleotides read TGTGCCAGCAGCTTACGGGGAATGGACAATGAGCAGTTCTTC.

About this clonotype: One end of the junction varies from germline; a read error may be responsible. This chain connects TRBV2 to TRBJ2-5; D remains unclear. The CDR3 is made up of 15 amino acids. The germline V gene has CDR1 SNHLY and CDR2 FYNNEI. The CDR3 loop is CASSGERSDTETRYF. The CDR3, as DNA: TGTGCCAGCAGCGGAGAACGGTCTGATACGGAGACCCGGTACTTC. The full variable domain, rest sourced from reference TRBV2 and TRBJ2-5, is EPEVTQTPSHQVTQMGQEVILRCVPISNHLYFYWYRQILGQKVEFLVSFYNNEISEKSEIFDDQFSVERPDGSNFTLKIRSTKLEDSAMYFCASSGERSDTETRYFGPGTRLLVL.

This clonotype was recorded a few times. The J gene is TRBJ2-7, the V gene TRBV4-2, with D possibly being TRBD1 or TRBD2 (5 bases each). V shed 0 bases and J shed 3 bases, with 12 bases lying between them. The CDR3 is 15 amino acids. From germline, CDR1 is LGHNA and CDR2 YNFKEQ. The chain's CDR3 is CASSQEPGRSYEQYF. CDR3 coding DNA: TGTGCCAGCAGCCAAGAGCCGGGACGGAGCTACGAGCAGTACTTC.

A few counts support this clonotype. Being one base from a much bigger clone, this may be a read error. The chain combines TRBV3-1 with TRBJ2-1, with D possibly being TRBD2 (5 bases). The germline V gene encodes CDR1 LGHDT and CDR2 YNNKEL (reference sequence). The germline V and J ends were trimmed by 0 bases and 3 bases, with 12 bases remaining between them. This CDR3 comprises 16 residues. CDR3 sequence reads: CASSQDRRAVYNEQFF. The CDR3 coding sequence is TGTGCCAGCAGCCAAGATCGCCGAGCGGTCTACAATGAGCAGTTCTTC.

This clonotype was counted a few times. The gene calls are TRBV20-1 and TRBJ1-1; D is ambiguous. The CDR3 is made up of 12 amino acids. V lost 5 bases, J lost 7 bases, and 14 bases lay in between. Germline-derived CDR1 and CDR2 are DFQATT and SNEGSKA (reference sequence). In DNA, the CDR3 is TGCAGTGCTCAACTCACGGAGTATGAAGCTTTCTTT. As protein: CSAQLTEYEAFF.

The chain combines TRBV7-6 with TRBJ1-2; D may be TRBD1 (6 bases). The CDR3 is 19 residues long. From germline, CDR1 is SGHVS and CDR2 FNYEAQ. The ends were cut back, 2 bases at V and 4 bases at J, with 26 bases in the middle. The CDR3 spells CASSLLARGHRESLYGYTF. The CDR3 DNA reads as TGTGCCAGCAGCTTACTCGCCCGCGGTCACAGGGAGAGCCTCTATGGCTACACCTTC.

The chain recombines TRBV29-1 with TRBJ2-2; D is undetermined. The germline CDR1 and CDR2 sequences are SQVTM and ANQGSEA. Trimming took off 7 bases at V and 2 bases at J, with 14 bases between the two ends. The CDR3 extends over 14 amino acids. CDR3 bases: TGCAGCGCTTCAACCGGAGCCAACACCGGGGAGCTGTTTTTT. Translated, it gives CSASTGANTGELFF.

The chain couples TRBV18 to TRBJ2-3, with D possibly being TRBD1 or TRBD2 (5 bases each). The germline V and J ends were trimmed by 3 bases and 2 bases, with 15 bases remaining between them. There are 16 residues in the CDR3. The germline V gene has CDR1 KGHSH and CDR2 LQKENI. The CDR3 sequence: CASSPTGRGSTDTQYF. CDR3 nucleotide sequence: TGTGCCAGCTCACCTACGGGGCGTGGTTCCACAGATACGCAGTATTTT.

The rearrangement joins TRBV6-2 or TRBV6-3 to TRBJ1-2; D ambiguous. CDR3 length: 15 amino acids. V gave up 0 bases and J gave up 0 bases, with 8 bases separating them. CDR1 is MNHEY, CDR2 SVGEGT, per germline. The CDR3 is CASSYSYRPNYGYTF. The DNA for the CDR3 is TGTGCCAGCAGTTACTCGTACCGGCCTAACTATGGCTACACCTTC.

The chain uses TRBV2 and TRBJ1-1, with D maybe TRBD1 (5 bases). CDR3 length equals 15 residues. Per the germline V gene, CDR1 is SNHLY and CDR2 is FYNNEI. Trimming removed 5 bases from V and 2 bases from J, with 15 bases in between. The CDR3 DNA follows: TGTGCCAGCAGTCCGCTCGGGGCAATAAACACTGAAGCTTTCTTT. Residues: CASSPLGAINTEAFF.

The CDR3 DNA follows: TGTGCCAGCAGCCGACCCGGTGGGACTTCCGGGGAGCTGTTTTTT. It encodes CASSRPGGTSGELFF. V and J are TRBV4-2 and TRBJ2-2; a possible D gene is TRBD2 (6 bases). The ends were cut back, 4 bases at V and 6 bases at J, with 15 bases in the middle. The CDR3 has 15 amino acids. Germline assignment: CDR1 LGHNA and CDR2 YNFKEQ.

Regarding this clonotype: Relative to the germline gene, one junction end is altered; a read error may explain this. The chain carries TRBV28 and TRBJ1-1; 7 nucleotides align to TRBD1. Germline V lookup: CDR1 MDHEN, CDR2 SYDVKM. This CDR3 spans 16 amino acids. The CDR3, as DNA: TGTGCCAGCAGTCCAGGAGGGGAAGGGGGCAACACTGAAACTTTCTTT. This sequence encodes CASSPGGEGGNTETFF.

This clonotype was seen a few times. The chain joins TRBV28 to TRBJ2-3; D gene ambiguous. The CDR3 length is 15 residues. V lost 5 bases, J lost 5 bases, and 17 bases lay in between. Germline CDR1 MDHEN, CDR2 SYDVKM. CDR3 nucleotide sequence: TGTGCCAGCAGTCTACCAGGCTCGTCAGGAGATACGCAGTATTTT. As protein: CASSLPGSSGDTQYF.

The chain recombines TRBV12-3 or TRBV12-4 with TRBJ2-2, with D tentatively TRBD2 (5 bases). V was cut by 0 bases and J by 4 bases, with 12 bases left in between. This CDR3 contains 16 residues. This chain's CDR3 is CASSLALTTTTGELFF. In nucleotides, the CDR3 is TGTGCCAGCAGTTTAGCGTTGACTACCACCACCGGGGAGCTGTTTTTT.

The chain carries TRBV20-1 and TRBJ1-4, with a tentative D call TRBD1 (5 bases). The CDR3 loop spans 13 amino acids. Trimming took off 8 bases at V and 10 bases at J, with 20 bases between the two ends. Per germline, CDR1 DFQATT and CDR2 SNEGSKA (reference sequence). The CDR3 DNA follows: TGCAGTTTAAATCCAGGGAAGTTTGGAAAACTGTTTTTT. Translating it yields CSLNPGKFGKLFF.

This chain links TRBV9 with TRBJ1-1; a possible D gene is TRBD1 (5 bases). The length of the CDR3 is 15 residues. Trimming pared 0 bases from V and 4 bases from J, leaving 13 bases between. Germline V gives CDR1 SGDLS, CDR2 YYNGEE. In DNA, the CDR3 is TGTGCCAGCAGCGTAGCCTCCCTCGGGGGCACTGAAGCTTTCTTT. This translates into CASSVASLGGTEAFF.

J is TRBJ2-5 and V is TRBV29-1, with D unclear. In germline, CDR1 is SQVTM, CDR2 ANQGSEA. This CDR3 has 13 residues. With 0 bases removed from V and 5 bases from J, the gap between germline ends came to 10 bases. CDR3 nucleotide sequence: TGCAGCGTTGAAGATCGGGTTACGGAGACCCAGTACTTC. It yields the protein CSVEDRVTETQYF.

The chain joins TRBV12-3 or TRBV12-4 to TRBJ2-1, with a weak D call TRBD2 (6 bases). V was clipped by 6 bases and J by 6 bases, with 9 bases between them. CDR3 length: 12 residues. CDR3 coding DNA: TGTGCCAGCAGCGCACTAGCCAATGAGCAGTTCTTC. As protein: CASSALANEQFF.

The rearrangement uses TRBV7-9 and TRBJ1-2; 7 bases are shared with TRBD1. From germline, CDR1 is SEHNR and CDR2 FQNEAQ (reference sequence). J lost 0 bases, V lost 5 bases, and 9 bases had no gene match. There are 16 residues in the CDR3. CDR3 nucleotides: TGTGCCAGCAGCGTAACAGGGGACGGAGCTAACTATGGCTACACCTTC. It yields the protein CASSVTGDGANYGYTF.